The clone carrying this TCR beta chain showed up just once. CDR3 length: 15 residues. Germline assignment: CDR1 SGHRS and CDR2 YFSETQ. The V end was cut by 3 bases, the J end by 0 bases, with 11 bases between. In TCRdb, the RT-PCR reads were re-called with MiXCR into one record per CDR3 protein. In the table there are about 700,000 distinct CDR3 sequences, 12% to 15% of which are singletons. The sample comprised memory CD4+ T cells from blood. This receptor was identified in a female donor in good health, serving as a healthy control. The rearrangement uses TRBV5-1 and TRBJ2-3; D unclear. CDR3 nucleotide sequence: TGCGCCAGCAGCTCACGTGGATCTAGCACAGATACGCAGTATTTT. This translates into CASSSRGSSTDTQYF. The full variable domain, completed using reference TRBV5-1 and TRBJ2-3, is KAGVTQTPRYLIKTRGQQVTLSCSPISGHRSVSWYQQTPGQGLQFLFEYFSETQRNKGNFPGRFSGRQFSNSRSEMNVSTLELGDSALYLCASSSRGSSTDTQYFGPGTRLTVL.